These T cell receptor beta chains were read from a single sample in a study of blood T cell repertoires in COVID-19. Clones were read by immunoSEQ multiplex PCR, and TCRdb kept only the in-frame ones, dropping some. This table has roughly 150,000 clones, approximately 82% appearing once. Sequencing input: peripheral blood. The source of these receptors is a man in his 70s who had recovered from COVID-19. Each CDR3 is given with its conserved first and last residue. The D gene is left open where the match is weak. Part of the rows lack a size; the others show once, few, many or a class for expanded clones.

J gene,D gene,V gene,CDR3 length,clone size,CDR3 DNA,CDR3 protein
TRBJ1-4,TRBD1,TRBV27,14,.,TGTGCCAGCAGGGGACAGGGGGTATATGAAAAACTGTTTTTT,CASRGQGVYEKLFF
TRBJ2-7,.,TRBV6-5,12,.,TGTGCCAGCTCCCAGGGATCCTACGAGCAGTACTTC,CASSQGSYEQYF
TRBJ2-7,TRBD1,TRBV7-6,17,once,TGTGCCAGCAGCTTAAAGAGGGGAACTGGGACAGGGAACGAGCAGTACTTC,CASSLKRGTGTGNEQYF
TRBJ2-5,TRBD1,TRBV29-1,12,.,TGCAGCCTTAGGACAGGGCAAGAGACCCAGTACTTC,CSLRTGQETQYF
TRBJ2-2,.,TRBV5-1,13,.,TGCGCCAGCAGCTCGCAGGGGACCGGGGAGCTGTTTTTT,CASSSQGTGELFF
TRBJ1-1,.,TRBV5-6,13,once,TGTGCCAGCAGCCCACCTGGGAGCACTGAAGCTTTCTTT,CASSPPGSTEAFF
TRBJ2-1,TRBD2,TRBV27,18,.,TGTGCCAGCAGTTTATCGGTGGGACTAGCGGGAGGGCCGGGTGAGCAGTTCTTC,CASSLSVGLAGGPGEQFF
TRBJ2-1,TRBD2,TRBV14,16,.,TGTGCCAGCAGCCCGAGACTAGCGGGAGTTTCGGATGAGCAGTTCTTC,CASSPRLAGVSDEQFF
TRBJ2-7,TRBD1,TRBV27,16,.,TGTGCCAGCTCGCGTGGGACAGGGGGAGCCTCCTACGAGCAGTACTTC,CASSRGTGGASYEQYF
TRBJ2-1,TRBD1,TRBV12-3/TRBV12-4,13,.,TGTGCCAGCAGGCCGGGACAGCACAATGAGCAGTTCTTC,CASRPGQHNEQFF
TRBJ2-7,TRBD1,TRBV10-2,16,.,TGCGCCAGTAGTCCGGGACAGGGGGCGCGGGCCTACGAGCAGTACTTC,CASSPGQGARAYEQYF
TRBJ2-1,TRBD2,TRBV7-9,16,.,TGTGCCAGCAGCGTAGCTTCAGCGGGAGGGCCGTTTCAGTATCTCTTC,CASSVASAGGPFQYLF
TRBJ1-4,.,TRBV21-1,16,.,TGTGCCAGCTCCTACTATGGACAGGGGTTGGATGAAAAACTGTTTTTT,CASSYYGQGLDEKLFF
TRBJ2-5,TRBD2,TRBV2,18,once,TGTGCCAGCAGTTTTGACAGGGTACTAGCGGGAGGGCCAGAGACCCAGTACTTC,CASSFDRVLAGGPETQYF
TRBJ2-5,TRBD1,TRBV6-5,14,.,TGTGCCAGCAGAGCGGACAGGGAGGTTGGGACCCAGTACTTC,CASRADREVGTQYF
TRBJ1-4,TRBD1,TRBV28,13,.,TGTGCCAGCAGGGGGACAGGCCCCGAAAAACTGTTTTTT,CASRGTGPEKLFF
TRBJ2-7,TRBD1,TRBV29-1,14,.,TGCAGCGTTGAAATTGGGACAGGAACCTACGAGCAGTACTTC,CSVEIGTGTYEQYF
TRBJ1-6,.,TRBV6-5,14,.,TGTGCCAGCAGCCCGACAGGATATAATTCACCCCTCCACTTT,CASSPTGYNSPLHF
TRBJ2-3,TRBD2,TRBV27,18,.,TGTGCCAGCAGTCTCCTCCTAGCGGGGGGGGGTGGGACAGATACGCAGTATTTT,CASSLLLAGGGGTDTQYF
TRBJ2-1,TRBD1,TRBV5-5,17,.,TGTGCCAGCAGCTTGAGTACAGGGGGACTCTCCTACAATGAGCAGTTCTTC,CASSLSTGGLSYNEQFF
TRBJ2-7,TRBD2,TRBV29-1,12,.,TGCAGCGTTTCTAGCGGGAGCGGGGAGCAGTACTTC,CSVSSGSGEQYF
TRBJ2-7,TRBD1,TRBV7-9,14,once,TGTGCCAGCAGCCCCGGGACAGGGGGGTACGAGCAGTACTTC,CASSPGTGGYEQYF
TRBJ1-2,TRBD1,TRBV7-8,15,.,TGTGCCAGCAGCTTATTACAGGGGGCTAACTATGGCTACACCTTC,CASSLLQGANYGYTF
TRBJ2-3,TRBD2,TRBV7-2,15,.,TGTGCCAGCAGCTCTAGCGGGATCGACACAGATACGCAGTATTTT,CASSSSGIDTDTQYF
TRBJ1-5,TRBD1,TRBV30,14,.,TGTGCCTGGGGGACAGTATATAGCAATCAGCCCCAGCATTTT,CAWGTVYSNQPQHF
TRBJ2-2,TRBD1,TRBV29-1,13,.,TGCAGCGTTTCGGACAGGGACACCGGGGAGCTGTTTTTT,CSVSDRDTGELFF
TRBJ2-5,.,TRBV5-1,13,.,TGCGCCAGCAGCTTGGACAGGCGGGAGACCCAGTACTTC,CASSLDRRETQYF
TRBJ2-7,TRBD1,TRBV4-2,15,once,TGTGCCAGCAGCCAATCACCGGGACAGGGCTACGAGCAGTACTTC,CASSQSPGQGYEQYF
TRBJ1-2,TRBD1,TRBV5-1,13,.,TGCGCCAGCAGCTTGAGGGGGCCTAGTGGCTACACCTTC,CASSLRGPSGYTF
TRBJ2-7,TRBD1,TRBV11-2,17,.,TGTGCCAGCAGCCTACTCCAAGGAGGACAGGGGGTTTACGAGCAGTACTTC,CASSLLQGGQGVYEQYF
TRBJ1-2,TRBD1,TRBV28,15,.,TGTGCCAGCCGATCTTGGACAGGCCGCAACTATGGCTACACCTTC,CASRSWTGRNYGYTF
TRBJ1-2,TRBD1,TRBV6-6,16,.,TGTGCCGCCCTCCCGGGGGGGACAGGGGCTAAAGGTGGCTACACCTTC,CAALPGGTGAKGGYTF
TRBJ2-7,.,TRBV18,16,.,TGTGCCAGCTCACCACCGAGAAGCGGACCGTTCTACGAGCAGTACTTC,CASSPPRSGPFYEQYF
TRBJ2-3,TRBD1,TRBV19,14,.,TGTGCCAGTAGTATACGACAGGGGGGAGATACGCAGTATTTT,CASSIRQGGDTQYF
TRBJ1-5,.,TRBV5-5,16,few,TGTGCCAGCAGCTTGGTAGGCGGGGATAGCAATCAGCCCCAGCATTTT,CASSLVGGDSNQPQHF
TRBJ2-1,TRBD2,TRBV28,15,.,TGTGCCAGCAACCGAGGGGCTAGCGGGAGTAATGAGCAGTTCTTC,CASNRGASGSNEQFF
TRBJ2-1,TRBD2,TRBV28,17,.,TGTGCCAGCAGTACCCGGACTAGCGGGAGGCGGATCAATGAGCAGTTCTTC,CASSTRTSGRRINEQFF
TRBJ2-1,TRBD2,TRBV15,17,few,TGTGCCACCAGCAGAGGGGTTGGAGCGGGAGGTTACAATGAGCAGTTCTTC,CATSRGVGAGGYNEQFF
TRBJ2-7,.,TRBV27,15,.,TGTGCCAGCAGGAGAGACAGGCTGGACACAGGGGAGCAGTACTTC,CASRRDRLDTGEQYF